Listed below are T cell receptor beta chains from one sample, sequenced in a study of T-cell memory formation after mild COVID-19. TCRdb ran MiXCR on the 5' RACE reads and lists one entry per CDR3 protein. Altogether roughly 600,000 distinct CDR3 sequences are present, approximately 18% being singletons, with the ten largest covering around 12%. Sequenced: PBMCs or a T cell subset sorted from them (not recorded which). The source is an adult woman who had mild COVID-19 (a few samples of this study predate the infection). Cell type and time point are not known. CDR3s include the opening cysteine and the closing phenylalanine or tryptophan. Clone size, where shown, is once, few, many, or a class for clones that have expanded.

j_call cdr3_length clone_size v_call cdr3_aa
TRBJ2-1 15 - TRBV7-6 CASSPGGLAGGEQFF
TRBJ2-1 12 many TRBV15 CATSEQGNEQFF
TRBJ1-1 21 few TRBV7-9 CASSYWTLRSGRRGMNTEAFF
TRBJ2-1 14 - TRBV15 CATSRELAGGKQFF
TRBJ1-1 13 once TRBV7-3 CASSQTGASEAFF
TRBJ2-1 14 few TRBV7-9 CASIPPAGANEQFF
TRBJ2-6 15 - TRBV5-4 CASSRGISGANVLTF
TRBJ2-1 13 few TRBV9 CASSEPGRNEQFF
TRBJ1-2 14 - TRBV12-3/TRBV12-4 CASSIAGLPYGYTF
TRBJ1-3 16 - TRBV12-3/TRBV12-4 CASSPTGGASGNTIYF